Below, 20 T cell receptor beta chains from the same sample are listed, as sequenced in a study of T cells in Graves' hyperthyroidism and ophthalmopathy. The CDR3 regions of TCR beta were amplified from RNA transcripts. The HTBI primer set was used in a first-round RT-PCR of the TCR CDR3. MiXCR was run by TCRdb on the multiplex PCR reads, yielding one entry per CDR3 protein. The sample lists a few hundred thousand distinct CDR3 sequences, under 20% occurring once. The sample consisted of blood. The receptors originated from a woman aged 18-29 years with Graves' hyperthyroidism.

This clonotype has only a few counts. The chain is built from TRBV9 and TRBJ1-1; D uncertain. Germline lookup yields CDR1 SGDLS and CDR2 YYNGEE. This CDR3 contains 13 residues. The V and J ends lost 7 bases and 5 bases respectively, with 15 bases between them. CDR3: CASVGPGRTEAFF. CDR3 nucleotides: TGTGCCAGCGTCGGACCGGGGAGAACTGAAGCTTTCTTT.

The V gene is TRBV3-1, the J gene TRBJ1-1; 9 bases are shared with TRBD1. Germline CDR1 and CDR2: LGHDT and YNNKEL (reference sequence). V trimming: 3 bases; J trimming: 10 bases; junction bases outside the gene matches: 9. This CDR3 comprises 14 residues. The CDR3 region has the DNA TGTGCCAGCAGCCAGGGTACAGGGGGCTATTCAGCTTTCTTT. This sequence encodes CASSQGTGGYSAFF. The variable domain in full, with the rest retrieved from reference TRBV3-1 and TRBJ1-1, is DTAVSQTPKYLVTQMGNDKSIKCEQNLGHDTMYWYKQDSKKFLKIMFSYNNKELIINETVPNRFSPKSPDKAHLNLHINSLELGDSAVYFCASSQGTGGYSAFFGQGTRLTVV.

This chain links TRBV7-3 with TRBJ1-5; D might be TRBD1 (6 bases). Germline CDR1 SGHTA, CDR2 FQGTGA. The CDR3 is 20 residues long. Trimming removed 5 bases at V and 4 bases at J, with 30 bases between. CDR3 DNA sequence: TGTGCCAGCAGCCCCTCCTCCGGGACACCTATGCCAAACAAGAATCAGCCCCAGCATTTT. Translating gives CASSPSSGTPMPNKNQPQHF.

CDR3 residues: CASSLGWESTEAFF. The CDR3 DNA reads as TGCGCCAGCAGTCTCGGATGGGAATCGACTGAAGCTTTCTTT. V and J are TRBV5-1 and TRBJ1-1; D uncertain. The CDR3 is 14 amino acids. Germline CDR1 and CDR2: SGHRS and YFSETQ. V was shortened by 5 bases and J by 5 bases, with 16 bases between the two germline ends.

This clonotype was seen a handful of times. The V and J genes are TRBV6-5 and TRBJ1-1, with 7 nucleotides matching TRBD1. CDR3 length: 17 amino acids. V gave up 0 bases and J gave up 4 bases; unmatched junction bases: 11. Germline CDR1 and CDR2: MNHEY and SVGAGI. The CDR3 nucleotides are TGTGCCAGCAGTTACTCGAGATCGACAGGGTCGGGCACTGAAGCTTTCTTT. This sequence encodes CASSYSRSTGSGTEAFF.

The chain employs TRBV11-2 and TRBJ1-6; D uncertain. Germline CDR1 reads SGHAT; CDR2 reads FQNNGV. Between the trimmed V and J ends, which lost 1 base and 12 bases, there was a span of 16 bases. The CDR3 runs to 15 residues. The CDR3 is CASSLVAASREPLHF. The CDR3, as DNA: TGTGCCAGCAGCTTAGTGGCAGCCTCTAGGGAACCCCTCCACTTT.

The chain uses TRBV27 and TRBJ2-7, with TRBD2 identical over 10 bases. The germline V gene encodes CDR1 MNHEY and CDR2 SMNVEV (reference sequence). Trimming at V came to 2 bases and at J to 8 bases, leaving 9 bases not matched to a gene. CDR3 size: 15 residues. CDR3 in DNA: TGTGCCAGCAGTTTAACATCCAGCGGGAGGGAGAAGCAGTACTTC. It yields the protein CASSLTSSGREKQYF.

The sample holds many counts of this clonotype. The chain joins TRBV6-1 to TRBJ1-5, with a tentative D call TRBD1 (5 bases). The CDR3 is 14 amino acids. V shed 6 bases and J shed 7 bases, with 16 bases lying between them. CDR1 MNHNS and CDR2 SASEGT come from the germline V gene. CDR3 nucleotides: TGTGCCAGCAGCGAATGGCAGGCAGGGCAGCCCCAGCATTTT. This gives the protein CASSEWQAGQPQHF.

To note about this clonotype: Being one base from a much bigger clone, this may be a read error. The V gene is TRBV29-1, the J gene TRBJ1-1; D might be TRBD1 (5 bases). The CDR3 covers 12 residues. Germline CDR1 and CDR2: SQVTM and ANQGSEA. The CDR3 sequence: CSVARWGTEACF. The CDR3 region has the DNA TGCAGCGTTGCTCGCTGGGGGACTGAAGCTTGCTTT.

This clonotype was found a few times. In this CDR3 the conserved last residue, phenylalanine or tryptophan, is missing, so a read error is likely. The chain uses TRBV7-9 and TRBJ2-7, with D tentatively TRBD1 (5 bases). The CDR3 is 15 amino acids. CDR1 is SEHNR and CDR2 is FQNEAQ in the germline V gene (reference sequence). With 6 bases removed from V and 0 bases from J, the gap between germline ends came to 15 bases. CDR3 residues: CASRKTDTSSYEQYS. In DNA form, the CDR3 reads TGTGCCAGCAGAAAGACAGATACGAGCTCCTACGAGCAGTACTCC.

This chain uses TRBV27 with TRBJ1-2, with D perhaps matching TRBD1 (6 bases). V lost 5 bases to trimming and J lost 1 base, with 11 bases between them. This CDR3 comprises 14 residues. CDR1 and CDR2 (germline): MNHEY, SMNVEV (reference sequence). DNA of the CDR3: TGTGCCAGCAGTCCCCGACAGGATAACTATGGCTACACCTTC. Translated: CASSPRQDNYGYTF.

This clonotype appeared a few times. This sequence may be a read error, since a much larger clone differs from it by one base. The chain links TRBV6-5 to TRBJ2-7, with D unclear. This CDR3 comprises 13 residues. CDR1 and CDR2 (germline): MNHEY, SVGAGI. V dropped 0 bases and J dropped 0 bases, with 3 bases sitting between them. The CDR3 region is CASSYSNSYEQYF. The CDR3 DNA follows: TGTGCCAGCAGTTACTCGAACTCCTACGAGCAGTACTTC.

This clonotype came up many times. This sequence joins TRBV27 and TRBJ2-7, with TRBD1 identical over 9 bases. This CDR3 region has 15 residues. V was clipped by 10 bases and J by 2 bases; unmatched bases: 12. CDR1 MNHEY and CDR2 SMNVEV come from the germline V gene (reference sequence). The CDR3 nucleotides are TGTGCCACCCACCCCGGGACAGGGTATCCCTACGAGCAGTACTTC. Translating it yields CATHPGTGYPYEQYF.

This clonotype came up many times. The rearrangement uses TRBV2 and TRBJ1-5; D ambiguous. Germline CDR1 is SNHLY and CDR2 is FYNNEI. The V end lost 6 bases, the J end lost 5 bases, and 11 bases lay between the germline ends. CDR3 length: 13 amino acids. CDR3 bases: TGTGCCAGCAGCCACAATCGGGATCAGCCCCAGCATTTT. Protein: CASSHNRDQPQHF.

This clonotype was counted ten times or more. This chain uses TRBV20-1 with TRBJ1-1, with D possibly matching TRBD1 (6 bases). V lost 4 bases and J 0 bases, leaving 12 bases between the germline ends. The CDR3 has 14 residues. Per germline, CDR1 DFQATT and CDR2 SNEGSKA (reference sequence). The DNA for the CDR3 is TGCAGTGCTACCGCTAGGGGGATGAACACTGAAGCTTTCTTT. It is translated as CSATARGMNTEAFF.

Only a few counts were recorded for this clonotype. V usage is TRBV18 and J usage is TRBJ2-5; maybe TRBD2 (7 bases). The CDR3 is 14 residues long. With 3 bases removed from V and 3 bases from J, the gap between germline ends came to 11 bases. Germline V gene lookup returns CDR1 KGHSH and CDR2 LQKENI. CDR3 sequence reads: CASSPRGPKETQYF. The CDR3, as DNA: TGTGCCAGCTCACCGCGGGGGCCAAAAGAGACCCAGTACTTC. The variable domain in full, with the rest retrieved from reference TRBV18 and TRBJ2-5, is NAGVMQNPRHLVRRRGQEARLRCSPMKGHSHVYWYRQLPEEGLKFMVYLQKENIIDESGMPKERFSAEFPKEGPSILRIQQVVRGDSAAYFCASSPRGPKETQYFGPGTRLLVL.

This clonotype has just a few counts. V is TRBV18 and J is TRBJ2-5, with TRBD2 matching 7 bases. V lost 2 bases, J lost 4 bases, and 1 base stayed unmatched. CDR1 is KGHSH, CDR2 LQKENI, per germline. The CDR3 totals 13 residues. The DNA of the CDR3 is TGTGCCAGCTCACCAACTAGCGCAGAGACCCAGTACTTC. Amino acids: CASSPTSAETQYF.

This clonotype was seen at least ten times. This rearrangement joins TRBV5-1 to TRBJ2-7, with 7 positions matching TRBD1. V lost 5 bases and J lost 1; bases outside the gene matches: 6. This CDR3 has 14 amino acids. CDR1 is SGHRS, CDR2 YFSETQ, per germline. The CDR3 protein is CASSSGQLSYEQYF. CDR3 nucleotide sequence: TGCGCCAGCAGTTCGGGACAGTTATCCTACGAGCAGTACTTC.

This clonotype was found many times. The rearrangement uses TRBV2 and TRBJ2-7; the D gene is possibly TRBD1 (5 bases). Trimming removed 2 bases from V and 0 bases from J, with 14 bases in between. The germline CDR1 and CDR2 sequences are SNHLY and FYNNEI. This CDR3 spans 16 amino acids. CDR3: CASSENQGYSSYEQYF. The DNA of the CDR3 is TGTGCCAGCAGTGAAAACCAGGGTTACAGCTCCTACGAGCAGTACTTC.

The V and J genes are TRBV11-2 and TRBJ2-7, with 7 bases matching TRBD2. Trimming cost V 5 bases and J 2 bases; bases outside gene matches: 6. This CDR3 is built from 14 residues. The V gene's germline CDR1 is SGHAT and CDR2 FQNNGV. CDR3 residues: CASSHEREPYEQYF. The CDR3 DNA reads as TGTGCCAGCAGCCATGAGCGGGAACCCTACGAGCAGTACTTC.